Reported below is one T cell receptor beta chain. The data originate from a study of blood T cell repertoires in COVID-19. CDR1 SGHRS and CDR2 YFSETQ come from the germline V gene. V was trimmed by 2 bases and J by 4 bases, leaving 9 bases between them. This CDR3 contains 13 residues. Produced via immunoSEQ multiplex PCR; TCRdb's table is partial and in-frame only. The top ten clones hold over 7.5% of a sample with 15,000 to 20,000 clones, around 80% of them seen once. This TCR came from a man in his sixties with acute or convalescent COVID-19. The chain is built from TRBV5-1 and TRBJ2-5, with a tentative D call TRBD2 (6 bases). The sequenced material came from peripheral blood. CDR3 loop: CASSFAGGETQYF. Written as DNA, the CDR3 is TGCGCCAGCAGCTTCGCCGGGGGAGAGACCCAGTACTTC. Full variable domain (rest looked up from reference TRBV5-1 and TRBJ2-5): KAGVTQTPRYLIKTRGQQVTLSCSPISGHRSVSWYQQTPGQGLQFLFEYFSETQRNKGNFPGRFSGRQFSNSRSEMNVSTLELGDSALYLCASSFAGGETQYFGPGTRLLVL.